The 10 T cell receptor beta chains presented below share a single source sample, sequenced in a study of CD8 T cells in ankylosing spondylitis. Whole-study results and caveats: Within ankylosing spondylitis blood, a TCR beta motif made up of eight or nine highly homologous variants appeared to be characteristic.

No antigen is known for these receptors. One entry per CDR3 protein results from TCRdb running MiXCR on the 5' RACE reads. Of about 500,000 distinct CDR3 sequences in the sample, about an eighth were seen once. The sequenced material came from blood, either unsorted or a sorted T cell fraction (not recorded which). The receptors originated from a male donor with ankylosing spondylitis.

V gene TRBV29-1 combines with J gene TRBJ1-2, with a weak D call TRBD1 (6 bases). Trimming shortened V by 7 bases and J by 6 bases, and 12 bases separated the two germline ends. CDR1 is SQVTM, CDR2 ANQGSEA, per germline. CDR3 size: 11 residues. Written as DNA, the CDR3 is TGCAGCGGAAGGGGGGAGAATGGCTACACCTTC. Its translation: CSGRGENGYTF.

In its sample, this clonotype ranks as medium-sized. The rearrangement links TRBV12-3 or TRBV12-4 to TRBJ1-5; weak D call: TRBD1 (5 bases). The CDR3 spans 13 residues. Trimming took 7 bases from V and 6 from J, leaving 13 bases between them. DNA of the CDR3: TGTGCCAGCACCCGAGGGGAGGGTCAGCCCCAGCATTTT. Its translation is CASTRGEGQPQHF.

This chain joins TRBV6-1 and TRBJ2-1, with D possibly TRBD2 on 5 matching bases. This CDR3 comprises 11 residues. Trimming left V 6 bases short and J 10 bases short, with 10 bases between. Germline assignment: CDR1 MNHNS and CDR2 SASEGT. The CDR3, as DNA: TGTGCCAGCAGCACCGGGGTGGAGCAGTTCTTC. Translated, it gives CASSTGVEQFF.

This clonotype was counted only a few times. The rearrangement links TRBV14 to TRBJ1-1; D ambiguous. Trimming removed 1 base at V and 6 bases at J, with 15 bases between. The CDR3 spans 15 residues. Germline assignment: CDR1 SGHDN and CDR2 FVKESK. Here the CDR3 DNA reads TGTGCCAGCAGCCAAGCCGGCCCGAAGACTTCTGAAGCTTTCTTT. It is translated as CASSQAGPKTSEAFF.

The table lists this clonotype with a few counts. The chain links TRBV20-1 to TRBJ2-3, with D hard to call. Germline loops: CDR1 DFQATT, CDR2 SNEGSKA (reference sequence). Between the trimmed V and J ends, which lost 1 base and 2 bases, there was a span of 10 bases. The CDR3 runs to 14 residues. The CDR3 nucleotides are TGCAGTGCTAGAGGTCGGTTTCACACAGATACGCAGTATTTT. Protein: CSARGRFHTDTQYF.

The chain links TRBV4-2 to TRBJ2-5; D is uncertain. Trimming left V 1 base short and J 7 bases short, with 10 bases between. The CDR3 loop spans 13 amino acids. Germline values: CDR1 LGHNA, CDR2 YNFKEQ. The CDR3 reads CASSQVEGGTQYF. The CDR3 DNA sequence: TGTGCCAGCAGCCAAGTTGAAGGCGGGACCCAGTACTTC.

The genes are TRBV10-3 and TRBJ1-3; TRBD1 might be the D (6 bases). Trimming left V 3 bases short and J 3 bases short, with 12 bases between. The CDR3 consists of 15 residues. Germline CDR1 ENHRY, CDR2 SYGVKD. DNA for the CDR3: TGTGCCATCAGTGATACAGGGAAAGGTGGAAACACCATATATTTT. Its protein product is CAISDTGKGGNTIYF.

The chain couples TRBV30 to TRBJ1-5; 7 nucleotides line up with TRBD1. Germline lookup yields CDR1 GTSNPN and CDR2 SVGIG (reference sequence). The junction had 4 bases not matched to a gene; V was cut back by 4 bases and J by 7 bases. The CDR3 is 12 amino acids. Here the CDR3 DNA reads TGTGCCTGGACTACAGGGGAACAGCCCCAGCATTTT. It codes for CAWTTGEQPQHF. Using reference TRBV30 and TRBJ1-5 for the parts outside the CDR3, the full variable domain is SQTIHQWPATLVQPVGSPLSLECTVEGTSNPNLYWYRQAAGRGLQLLFYSVGIGQISSEVPQNLSASRPQDRQFILSSKKLLLSDSGFYLCAWTTGEQPQHFGDGTRLSIL.

The gene calls are TRBV20-1 and TRBJ2-7; 10 bases map to TRBD2. Germline CDR1 is DFQATT and CDR2 is SNEGSKA (reference sequence). Trimming at V came to 0 bases and at J to 5 bases, leaving 7 bases not matched to a gene. The CDR3 spans 15 residues. The CDR3 DNA is TGCAGTGCTAGAGATACCCTAGCGGGAGTCCACGAGCAGTACTTC. Amino acids: CSARDTLAGVHEQYF.

This clonotype came up a few times. The chain carries TRBV2 and TRBJ2-5; D not certain. Germline CDR1 is SNHLY and CDR2 is FYNNEI. Trimming left V 6 bases short and J 3 bases short, with 11 bases between. The CDR3 totals 13 residues. CDR3: CASRPAAEETQYF. CDR3 in DNA: TGTGCCAGCAGGCCGGCGGCAGAAGAGACCCAGTACTTC.